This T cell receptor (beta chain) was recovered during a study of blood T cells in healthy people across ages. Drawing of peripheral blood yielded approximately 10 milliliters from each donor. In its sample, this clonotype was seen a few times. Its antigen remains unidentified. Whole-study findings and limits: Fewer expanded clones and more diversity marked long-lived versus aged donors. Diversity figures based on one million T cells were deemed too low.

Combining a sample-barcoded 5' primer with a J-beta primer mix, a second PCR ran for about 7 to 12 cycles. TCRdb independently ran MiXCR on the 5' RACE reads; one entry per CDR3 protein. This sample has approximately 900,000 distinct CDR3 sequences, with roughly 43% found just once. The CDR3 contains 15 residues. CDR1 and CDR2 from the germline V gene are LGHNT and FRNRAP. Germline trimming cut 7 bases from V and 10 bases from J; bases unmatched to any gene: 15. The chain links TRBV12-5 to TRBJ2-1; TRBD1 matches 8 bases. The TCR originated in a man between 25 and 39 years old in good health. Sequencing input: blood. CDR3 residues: CASEGIDRGINEQFF. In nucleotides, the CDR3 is TGTGCTAGTGAGGGGATCGACAGGGGAATAAACGAGCAGTTCTTC.